The 28 T cell receptor beta chains in this list originate from one sample, sequenced in a study of blood T cells in healthy people across ages. Primers used in a second PCR of about 7 to 12 cycles were a sample-barcoded 5' primer and a J-beta primer mix. A single record per CDR3 protein comes from TCRdb applying MiXCR to the 5' RACE reads. The profile shows around 1,500,000 distinct CDR3 sequences, 28% of them singletons. Material for sequencing was blood. The receptors originated from a woman in her thirties in good health.

This clonotype was seen a handful of times. The rearrangement uses TRBV6-1 and TRBJ2-1, with unresolved D. Germline V gene lookup returns CDR1 MNHNS and CDR2 SASEGT. V lost 4 bases and J 9 bases, leaving 16 bases between the germline ends. This CDR3 is 14 amino acids long. The CDR3: CASSVPLSRGEQFF. DNA of the CDR3: TGTGCCAGCAGTGTGCCTCTGAGCCGTGGTGAGCAGTTCTTC.

The sample holds a few counts of this clonotype. The chain links TRBV10-3 to TRBJ2-1, with unresolved D. The germline gives CDR1 ENHRY, CDR2 SYGVKD. The CDR3 sequence is 12 residues long. Trimming stripped 8 bases from V and 4 bases from J, with 9 bases between. The DNA of the CDR3 is TGTGCCATCGCGGCTACTTACAATGAGCAGTTCTTC. Residues: CAIAATYNEQFF.

Of note for this clonotype: A read error may explain this, as a much larger clone is one base away. The rearrangement links TRBV4-3 to TRBJ2-5; D may match TRBD1 or TRBD2 (5 bases each). Germline V CDR1 and CDR2: LGHNA, YSLEER. The ends were cut back, 0 bases at V and 7 bases at J, with 12 bases in the middle. The CDR3 extends over 14 amino acids. This chain's CDR3 is CASSQDGTEATQYF. The DNA of the CDR3 is TGCGCCAGCAGCCAAGATGGGACGGAAGCGACCCAGTACTTC.

V gene TRBV15 combines with J gene TRBJ2-2, with 10 bases matching TRBD2. Trimming took 1 base from V and 1 from J; bases not matched to a gene: 6. CDR1 and CDR2 from the germline V gene are LNHNV and YYDKDF (reference sequence). The CDR3 spans 18 residues. The CDR3 here is CATSRVFSGGRNTGELFF. The CDR3 nucleotides are TGTGCCACCAGCAGAGTATTTAGCGGGGGGAGGAACACCGGGGAGCTGTTTTTT. The complete variable domain, with remaining parts taken from reference TRBV15 and TRBJ2-2, reads DAMVIQNPRYQVTQFGKPVTLSCSQTLNHNVMYWYQQKSSQAPKLLFHYYDKDFNNEADTPDNFQSRRPNTSFCFLDIRSPGLGDTAMYLCATSRVFSGGRNTGELFFGEGSRLTVL.

The chain carries TRBV2 and TRBJ2-7; D is possibly TRBD1 or TRBD2 (5 bases each). Germline CDR1 is SNHLY and CDR2 is FYNNEI. CDR3 size: 16 residues. Between the trimmed V and J ends, which lost 2 bases and 5 bases, there was a span of 19 bases. The CDR3 protein is CASSEHSLGGSDEQYF. For the CDR3, the DNA is TGTGCCAGCAGTGAACATAGCCTTGGGGGATCGGACGAGCAGTACTTC.

This chain links TRBV11-2 with TRBJ1-1, with D unclear. The V end lost 6 bases, the J end lost 7 bases, and 15 bases lay between the germline ends. Germline values: CDR1 SGHAT, CDR2 FQNNGV. CDR3 size: 13 residues. The DNA for the CDR3 is TGTGCCAGCAGTCGTGACCGCTATGATGAAGCTTTCTTT. This translates into CASSRDRYDEAFF.

To note about this clonotype: The germline gene is not matched at one end of the junction; a read error may be the cause. This chain links TRBV20-1 with TRBJ2-5; D may match TRBD1 or TRBD2 (6 bases each). Germline lookup yields CDR1 DFQATT and CDR2 SNEGSKA (reference sequence). This CDR3 comprises 16 residues. CDR3 coding DNA: TGCAGTGCCAGGGTAGCGTGGAGGGCGAAGGGGGAGACCCAGGACTTC. This codes for CSARVAWRAKGETQDF.

The rearrangement links TRBV7-6 to TRBJ1-6; TRBD1 agrees at 7 bases. V shed 0 bases and J 1 base; nucleotides not matched to a gene: 12. Per the germline V gene, CDR1 is SGHVS and CDR2 is FNYEAQ. The length of the CDR3 is 20 residues. The DNA for the CDR3 is TGTGCCAGCAGCTTAGCAGTTCGGGACAGCGAAGGTTCCTATAATTCACCCCTCCACTTT. It yields the protein CASSLAVRDSEGSYNSPLHF. Complete variable domain (other parts from reference TRBV7-6 and TRBJ1-6): GAGVSQSPRYKVTKRGQDVALRCDPISGHVSLYWYRQALGQGPEFLTYFNYEAQQDKSGLPNDRFSAERPEGSISTLTIQRTEQRDSAMYRCASSLAVRDSEGSYNSPLHFGNGTRLTVT.

This clonotype was picked up a small number of times. The chain links TRBV20-1 to TRBJ1-1; no clear D gene. The length of the CDR3 is 14 residues. The V and J ends lost 0 bases and 2 bases respectively, with 10 bases between them. The germline V gene encodes CDR1 DFQATT and CDR2 SNEGSKA (reference sequence). In DNA, the CDR3 is TGCAGTGCTAGAGACAAGGACTATAACACTGAAGCTTTCTTT. It encodes CSARDKDYNTEAFF.

CDR3 sequence: CSAPSEAAGELFF. CDR3 sequence (DNA): TGCAGTGCCCCCTCCGAGGCGGCCGGGGAGCTGTTTTTT. The chain links TRBV20-1 to TRBJ2-2; the D is unclear. Trimming cost V 6 bases and J 6 bases, with 14 bases left between them. CDR1 DFQATT and CDR2 SNEGSKA come from the germline V gene (reference sequence). The CDR3 is 13 amino acids.

Notes on this clonotype: One end of the junction varies from germline; a read error may be responsible. The gene calls are TRBV5-1 and TRBJ1-4; 7 bases are shared with TRBD1. In germline, CDR1 is SGHRS, CDR2 YFSETQ. This CDR3 comprises 14 residues. In DNA, the CDR3 is TGCGCCGGCAGCACACAACCTACAGGGGACAAACGGTTTTTT. Residues: CAGSTQPTGDKRFF.

This clonotype was seen ten or more times. The rearrangement links TRBV28 to TRBJ2-7; D possibly matches TRBD1 or TRBD2 (7 bases each). The length of the CDR3 is 15 residues. V lost 2 bases and J lost 0, with 11 bases in between. Germline V lookup: CDR1 MDHEN, CDR2 SYDVKM. The CDR3 is CASSLPGGGSYEQYF. CDR3 in DNA: TGTGCCAGCAGTTTACCAGGGGGGGGCTCCTACGAGCAGTACTTC.

The chain employs TRBV6-6 and TRBJ2-3, with 8 nucleotides matching TRBD1. This CDR3 is built from 15 residues. The V and J ends lost 3 bases and 5 bases, in that order; junction bases with no gene match: 7. CDR1 is MNHNY and CDR2 is SVGAGI in the germline V gene (reference sequence). Written as DNA, the CDR3 is TGTGCCAGCAGTTATGGACAGGGCCCCGAAGATACGCAGTATTTT. Encoded protein: CASSYGQGPEDTQYF.

The chain links TRBV7-9 to TRBJ2-1; D unresolved. CDR3 length equals 12 residues. Germline CDR1 and CDR2: SEHNR and FQNEAQ (reference sequence). V gave up 2 bases and J gave up 9 bases, with 8 bases separating them. The DNA of the CDR3 is TGTGCCAGCAGCTTAAGCGCCGGTGAGCAGTTCTTC. Its translation is CASSLSAGEQFF.

The chain has TRBV15 and TRBJ2-1; no clear D gene. Trimming removed 2 bases at V and 9 bases at J, with 8 bases between. Germline lookup yields CDR1 LNHNV and CDR2 YYDKDF (reference sequence). This CDR3 is 12 amino acids long. The CDR3 spells CATSRSGLEQFF. CDR3 coding DNA: TGTGCCACCAGCAGATCAGGTCTTGAGCAGTTCTTC.

This clonotype was detected a few times. The chain combines TRBV28 with TRBJ2-5; TRBD2 aligns across 7 bases. The length of the CDR3 is 16 residues. Trimming took 3 bases from V and 0 from J; bases not matched to a gene: 7. CDR1 MDHEN and CDR2 SYDVKM come from the germline V gene. CDR3: CASSFEAGEDQETQYF. The CDR3 coding sequence is TGTGCCAGCAGTTTTGAGGCGGGGGAGGACCAAGAGACCCAGTACTTC.

J is TRBJ2-7 and V is TRBV21-1; TRBD1 is taken as the D call from the table, unchecked against the DNA. TRBV21-1 is an annotated pseudogene. The CDR3 runs to 16 residues. CDR3 DNA sequence: TGTGCCAGCAGCAACCGGGACAGGGACGCTCCCTACGAGCAGTACTTC. This encodes CASSNRDRDAPYEQYF.

The chain carries TRBV20-1 and TRBJ1-2, with 9 bases matching TRBD1. The CDR3 is 14 residues long. Germline CDR1 DFQATT, CDR2 SNEGSKA (reference sequence). V lost 5 bases, J lost 7 bases, and 11 bases stayed unmatched. In DNA form, the CDR3 reads TGCAGTGCTGGGACGGACAGGGGAACTAGTGGCTACACCTTC. It is translated as CSAGTDRGTSGYTF.

Only a few counts were recorded for this clonotype. The chain is built from TRBV5-1 and TRBJ2-5; TRBD1 matches at 8 bases. V gave up 2 bases and J gave up 2 bases; unmatched junction bases: 5. CDR1 is SGHRS, CDR2 YFSETQ, per germline. The CDR3 contains 15 residues. The DNA for the CDR3 is TGCGCCAGCAGCTTTTTCCGGGACAGGCAAGAGACCCAGTACTTC. Translated: CASSFFRDRQETQYF.

This clonotype came up a few times. V and J are TRBV6-2 or TRBV6-3 and TRBJ2-7; 14 nucleotides align to TRBD2. J was trimmed by 2 bases and V by 6 bases; bases with no gene match: 9. This CDR3 comprises 17 residues. CDR1 and CDR2 from the germline V gene are MNHEY and SVGEGT. The CDR3 nucleotides are TGTGCCAGCAGCCAGAGGACTAGCGGGAGGAGGACCTACGAGCAGTACTTC. Protein sequence: CASSQRTSGRRTYEQYF.

This clonotype was seen ten or more times. The chain employs TRBV29-1 and TRBJ1-5; D unclear. The CDR3 extends over 11 amino acids. V gave up 7 bases and J gave up 9 bases, with 13 bases separating them. Germline CDR1 is SQVTM and CDR2 is ANQGSEA. DNA of the CDR3: TGCAGCGACCGGGCCGTAAGGCCCCAGCATTTT. This sequence encodes CSDRAVRPQHF.

This clonotype was seen more than once but under ten times. This chain links TRBV28 with TRBJ1-5; 10 bases line up with TRBD1. The CDR3 totals 16 residues. The V gene's germline CDR1 is MDHEN and CDR2 SYDVKM. V shed 5 bases, J shed 4 bases, and the junction held 8 bases outside the gene matches. CDR3: CASSRGQGRSNQPQHF. Written as DNA, the CDR3 is TGTGCCAGCAGTCGGGGACAGGGGAGATCGAATCAGCCCCAGCATTTT.

With respect to this clonotype: A much larger clone lies a single base off, so this may be a read error. The chain employs TRBV19 and TRBJ2-5; 8 bases line up with TRBD1. V lost 2 bases and J lost 11; bases outside the gene matches: 16. The germline gives CDR1 LNHDA, CDR2 SQIVND (reference sequence). This CDR3 has 16 residues. CDR3 in DNA: TGTGCCAGTAGTATAAGTTGGCAGGGGGCGAGGAGCGGGCAGTACTTC. Protein: CASSISWQGARSGQYF.

Details on this clonotype: One base away lies a much larger clone, so this may be a sequencing read error. The chain recombines TRBV10-3 with TRBJ2-7; perhaps D is TRBD1 or TRBD2 (5 bases each). V lost 6 bases, J lost 6 bases, and 18 bases lay in between. The length of the CDR3 is 14 residues. Germline V gene lookup returns CDR1 ENHRY and CDR2 SYGVKD. CDR3 sequence (DNA): TGTGCCATCAGGGAAGAAGGGAGAAGGGGCGAGCAGTACTTC. It codes for CAIREEGRRGEQYF.

This chain connects TRBV9 to TRBJ2-3; unclear D gene. V gave up 4 bases and J gave up 6 bases, with 18 bases separating them. Germline CDR1 is SGDLS and CDR2 is YYNGEE. The CDR3 contains 15 residues. The CDR3 reads CASSPQPKVPDTQYF. For the CDR3, the DNA is TGTGCCAGCAGCCCGCAGCCTAAAGTCCCGGATACGCAGTATTTT.

There are a few counts of this clonotype. The rearrangement links TRBV7-2 to TRBJ2-4; TRBD2 matches 13 bases. Looked up from germline, CDR1 is SGHTA and CDR2 is FQGNSA. The ends lost 0 bases at V and 13 bases at J; junction bases unmatched: 9. The CDR3 extends over 16 amino acids. The DNA of the CDR3 is TGTGCCAGCAGCTTAGCGGGGACTAGCGGGGCAAGGGAGCAGTACTTC. Protein sequence: CASSLAGTSGAREQYF.

In DNA form, the CDR3 reads TGTGCCAGCAGTCAACAGGGAGCCAATCAGCCCCAGCATTTT. This gives the protein CASSQQGANQPQHF. This rearrangement joins TRBV2 to TRBJ1-5; tentatively, D is TRBD1 (6 bases). The CDR3 is made up of 14 amino acids. V was shortened by 5 bases and J by 3 bases, with 11 bases between the two germline ends. From germline, CDR1 is SNHLY and CDR2 FYNNEI. The full variable domain, completed using reference TRBV2 and TRBJ1-5, is EPEVTQTPSHQVTQMGQEVILRCVPISNHLYFYWYRQILGQKVEFLVSFYNNEISEKSEIFDDQFSVERPDGSNFTLKIRSTKLEDSAMYFCASSQQGANQPQHFGDGTRLSIL.

About this clonotype itself: This may stem from a read error, because a much larger clone lies one nucleotide away. The J gene is TRBJ2-7, the V gene TRBV10-3; D is undetermined. V was shortened by 10 bases and J by 3 bases, with 10 bases between the two germline ends. Germline loops: CDR1 ENHRY, CDR2 SYGVKD. This CDR3 has 11 residues. The CDR3: CATQECYEQYF. The CDR3 coding sequence is TGTGCCACCCAAGAATGCTACGAGCAGTACTTC.